This entry describes one T cell receptor (beta chain). Its antigen is currently unknown. The germline V gene encodes CDR1 SGDLS and CDR2 YYNGEE. The V gene lost 4 bases and the J gene lost 10 bases, with 20 bases spanning the gap. There are 14 residues in the CDR3. The sample belongs to a study of T cell responses to AZD1222 COVID-19 vaccine. Clones were read by immunoSEQ multiplex PCR, and TCRdb kept only the in-frame ones, dropping some. Altogether 100,000 to 150,000 clones are present, 70% to 90% being singletons, with the ten largest covering 1.6%. Study-level findings and limits: A rise in Spike-specific TCR breadth and depth followed two AZD1222 doses. Donors skewed white British and female; clonal diversity was possibly underestimated. Repertoire sampling happened only post peak T cell response.

Sequenced here: peripheral blood, sampled on day 0 of AZD1222 vaccination. The J gene is TRBJ1-2, the V gene TRBV9; possible D gene TRBD1, 5 bases. The TCR comes from an adult in good health. The DNA of the CDR3 is TGTGCCAGCAGCCAACGGGGGGACGGCGGGGACTACACCTTC. It encodes CASSQRGDGGDYTF.